The 32 T cell receptor beta chains in this list originate from one sample, sequenced in a study of response to subunit inactivated influenza vaccine. TCRdb reanalysed the RT-PCR reads using MiXCR and keeps one entry per CDR3 protein. The sample holds around 480,000 distinct CDR3 sequences, about a tenth seen once. This material consisted of PBMCs from blood, taken 35 to 45 days after vaccination. These receptors came from a man aged 45 to 65 who received an inactivated influenza vaccine.

This chain links TRBV6-1 with TRBJ2-1, with TRBD1 matching over 12 bases. CDR1 MNHNS and CDR2 SASEGT come from the germline V gene. CDR3 size: 16 residues. The ends lost 6 bases at V and 8 bases at J; junction bases unmatched: 11. CDR3: CASRRAGTGGRDEQFF. DNA of the CDR3: TGTGCCAGCAGGCGCGCCGGGACAGGGGGCAGGGATGAGCAGTTCTTC.

The rearrangement uses TRBV5-1 and TRBJ1-4, with 8 bases identical to TRBD1. CDR1 SGHRS and CDR2 YFSETQ come from the germline V gene. This CDR3 has 13 amino acids. V lost 4 bases and J lost 7; bases outside the gene matches: 3. The CDR3 coding sequence is TGCGCCAGCAGCGGGACAGGAGGTGAAAAACTGTTTTTT. Amino acids: CASSGTGGEKLFF.

The genes are TRBV3-1 and TRBJ2-3; D is perhaps TRBD2 (5 bases). CDR3 length equals 16 residues. Germline CDR1 and CDR2: LGHDT and YNNKEL (reference sequence). The V end lost 0 bases, the J end lost 7 bases, and 17 bases lay between the germline ends. Written as DNA, the CDR3 is TGTGCCAGCAGCCAAGATCCCCTATATAGCGAACATACGCAGTATTTT. It is translated as CASSQDPLYSEHTQYF.

This clonotype occurred many times. This chain links TRBV29-1 with TRBJ2-1; 8 bases are a match to TRBD1. CDR3 length: 14 residues. Germline-derived CDR1 and CDR2 are SQVTM and ANQGSEA. Trimming removed 6 bases from V and 4 bases from J; junction bases left unmatched: 8. The CDR3 protein is CSVSDRGPYNEQFF. CDR3 DNA sequence: TGCAGCGTAAGCGACAGGGGACCTTACAATGAGCAGTTCTTC.

The chain links TRBV7-9 to TRBJ2-5; TRBD2 aligns across 9 bases. The CDR3 sequence is 15 residues long. With V trimmed by 4 bases and J by 5 bases, 8 bases remained unmatched. In germline, CDR1 is SEHNR, CDR2 FQNEAQ (reference sequence). In DNA, the CDR3 is TGTGCCAGCAGCTCAAGGCGGGAGGGCCGGGAGACCCAGTACTTC. Its protein product is CASSSRREGRETQYF.

The V and J genes are TRBV7-3 and TRBJ2-7, with D perhaps TRBD1 or TRBD2 (5 bases each). The CDR3 is 15 amino acids. Germline-derived CDR1 and CDR2 are SGHTA and FQGTGA. Trimming removed 3 bases at V and 3 bases at J, with 15 bases between. The CDR3 sequence is CASSLSGTKNYEQYF. The DNA for the CDR3 is TGTGCCAGCAGCTTGTCCGGGACGAAAAACTACGAGCAGTACTTC. Complete variable domain (other parts from reference TRBV7-3 and TRBJ2-7): GAGVSQTPSNKVTEKGKYVELRCDPISGHTALYWYRQSLGQGPEFLIYFQGTGAADDSGLPNDRFFAVRPEGSVSTLKIQRTERGDSAVYLCASSLSGTKNYEQYFGPGTRLTVT.

This clonotype was recorded a few times. The chain couples TRBV12-3 or TRBV12-4 to TRBJ2-3, with D maybe TRBD1 (6 bases). The ends were cut back, 10 bases at V and 4 bases at J, with 15 bases in the middle. The length of the CDR3 is 13 residues. The CDR3 is CATRGWTADTQYF. The CDR3 DNA reads as TGTGCCACGAGGGGGTGGACAGCAGATACGCAGTATTTT.

This clonotype was observed a few times. The chain combines TRBV11-2 with TRBJ1-5; TRBD1 aligns across 8 bases. With 4 bases clipped from V and 3 bases from J, the junction kept 5 bases outside the gene matches. CDR3 length equals 15 residues. The germline CDR1 and CDR2 sequences are SGHAT and FQNNGV. In DNA, the CDR3 is TGTGCCAGCAGCTCCGGGACAGGTAACAATCAGCCCCAGCATTTT. Translated, it gives CASSSGTGNNQPQHF.

This clonotype came up many times. The rearrangement links TRBV29-1 to TRBJ2-1, with 9 positions matching TRBD2. Germline V gene lookup returns CDR1 SQVTM and CDR2 ANQGSEA. The CDR3 has 16 amino acids. J lost 3 bases, V lost 0 bases, and 6 bases had no gene match. The CDR3 protein is CSVEDQHSGSYNEQFF. The CDR3 nucleotides are TGCAGCGTTGAAGATCAGCATAGCGGGAGCTACAATGAGCAGTTCTTC.

The chain employs TRBV27 and TRBJ2-5; D is unresolved. Germline lookup yields CDR1 MNHEY and CDR2 SMNVEV (reference sequence). V lost 7 bases to trimming and J lost 2 bases, with 17 bases between them. The CDR3 is made up of 15 amino acids. In nucleotides, the CDR3 is TGTGCCAGCACCTCCCTCCAACACGTTCAAGAGACCCAGTACTTC. It encodes CASTSLQHVQETQYF.

This clonotype turned up a few times. This chain connects TRBV6-5 to TRBJ1-6, with 11 bases identical to TRBD1. Germline trimming cut 0 bases from V and 9 bases from J; bases unmatched to any gene: 1. The CDR3 totals 15 residues. Germline V gene sequence: CDR1 MNHEY, CDR2 SVGAGI. CDR3 protein: CASSYSDRGPSPLHF. The CDR3 bases are TGTGCCAGCAGTTACTCGGACAGGGGGCCTTCACCCCTCCACTTT.

This clonotype was observed many times. The chain employs TRBV28 and TRBJ2-3; 8 bases line up with TRBD2. Germline CDR1 is MDHEN and CDR2 is SYDVKM. V lost 2 bases and J lost 3; bases outside the gene matches: 4. The CDR3 contains 15 residues. Here the CDR3 DNA reads TGTGCCAGCAGTTTAGGTACGGGGGGGACAGATACGCAGTATTTT. This sequence encodes CASSLGTGGTDTQYF.

This clonotype came up a few times. This sequence joins TRBV12-3 or TRBV12-4 and TRBJ1-6; no definite D call. The CDR3 is 15 residues long. Trimming cost V 4 bases and J 0 bases, with 7 bases left between them. For the CDR3, the DNA is TGTGCCAGCAGTTCCCAGAGCTCCTATAATTCACCCCTCCACTTT. Its translation is CASSSQSSYNSPLHF.

This clonotype showed up many times. The J gene is TRBJ2-1, the V gene TRBV7-8, with D perhaps given as TRBD1 or TRBD2 (5 bases each). Trimming removed 5 bases from V and 6 bases from J, with 17 bases in between. The CDR3 is 15 residues long. Germline CDR1 and CDR2: SGHVS and FQNEAQ. The DNA for the CDR3 is TGTGCCAGCAGCCCGTTTTCGGGGCCACGCAATGAGCAGTTCTTC. Protein product: CASSPFSGPRNEQFF.

The chain recombines TRBV4-2 with TRBJ2-3, with 9 nucleotides matching TRBD2. This CDR3 has 16 residues. The trim removed 1 base at V and 0 bases at J, leaving 2 bases unmatched. Germline V gene lookup returns CDR1 LGHNA and CDR2 YNFKEQ. The CDR3 is CASSQVAGVSTDTQYF. CDR3 coding DNA: TGTGCCAGCAGCCAAGTAGCGGGGGTGAGCACAGATACGCAGTATTTT.

The chain is built from TRBV5-4 and TRBJ2-7; TRBD1 agrees at 8 bases. This CDR3 contains 15 residues. CDR1 is SGHNT, CDR2 YYREEE, per germline (reference sequence). Unmatched junction bases numbered 9, after V lost 2 bases and J lost 5 bases. CDR3 residues: CASSFWTGSLDEQYF. CDR3 DNA sequence: TGTGCCAGCAGCTTTTGGACAGGGTCCCTCGACGAGCAGTACTTC.

This chain joins TRBV7-2 and TRBJ1-1; D may be TRBD1 (5 bases). V lost 5 bases and J 3 bases, leaving 10 bases between the germline ends. Germline V gene data show CDR1 as SGHTA and CDR2 as FQGNSA. This CDR3 region has 13 residues. The CDR3 DNA follows: TGTGCCAGCAGCGTACAGGTGGACACTGAAGCTTTCTTT. Its protein product is CASSVQVDTEAFF.

The V gene is TRBV4-3, the J gene TRBJ2-5; 9 bases agree with TRBD2. Trimming cost V 1 base and J 4 bases; bases outside gene matches: 7. Germline loops: CDR1 LGHNA, CDR2 YSLEER. The CDR3 runs to 16 residues. The CDR3 sequence: CASSQAGGGARETQYF. The CDR3 DNA sequence: TGCGCCAGCAGCCAAGCCGGCGGGGGGGCCAGAGAGACCCAGTACTTC.

V gene TRBV4-1 combines with J gene TRBJ1-6; 9 nucleotides line up with TRBD1. Trimming at V came to 4 bases and at J to 9 bases, leaving 10 bases not matched to a gene. Germline V gene sequence: CDR1 MGHRA, CDR2 YSYEKL. This CDR3 has 16 residues. CDR3 nucleotides: TGCGCCAGCAGCCTCCCCCGGGGGACAGGGCTTTCACCCCTCCACTTT. Translated: CASSLPRGTGLSPLHF.

This clonotype showed up just a few times. The chain joins TRBV14 to TRBJ2-3, with 10 nucleotides matching TRBD2. CDR1 SGHDN and CDR2 FVKESK come from the germline V gene. V lost 0 bases to trimming and J lost 3 bases; unmatched junction nucleotides: 12. This CDR3 has 19 amino acids. The CDR3: CASSQDWLAGAYSTDTQYF. The CDR3 DNA sequence: TGTGCCAGCAGCCAAGATTGGCTAGCGGGAGCATATTCGACAGATACGCAGTATTTT.

The chain links TRBV10-3 to TRBJ2-1; TRBD1 might be the D (6 bases). The V end lost 7 bases, the J end lost 0 bases, and 13 bases lay between the germline ends. CDR3 length: 15 amino acids. From germline, CDR1 is ENHRY and CDR2 SYGVKD. Here the CDR3 reads CAINYRASSYNEQFF. The DNA of the CDR3 is TGTGCCATCAACTACAGGGCCAGCTCCTACAATGAGCAGTTCTTC.

This clonotype showed up just a few times. V usage is TRBV7-8 and J usage is TRBJ2-6; 10 bases agree with TRBD1. The CDR3 extends over 19 amino acids. Germline CDR1 SGHVS, CDR2 FQNEAQ. The trim removed 1 base at V and 7 bases at J, leaving 13 bases unmatched. This chain's CDR3 is CASSLVGDRGSSSANVLTF. The CDR3 region has the DNA TGTGCCAGCAGCTTAGTAGGGGACAGGGGATCCTCTAGTGCCAACGTCCTGACTTTC.

This sequence joins TRBV7-2 and TRBJ2-1; 9 nucleotides align to TRBD1. J gave up 4 bases and V 0 bases, and 7 bases lay outside the gene matches. CDR3 size: 17 residues. Germline V lookup: CDR1 SGHTA, CDR2 FQGNSA. The CDR3 is CASSLAPPGQGYNEQFF. CDR3 sequence (DNA): TGTGCCAGCAGCTTAGCGCCTCCGGGACAGGGATACAATGAGCAGTTCTTC. The full variable domain, rest sourced from reference TRBV7-2 and TRBJ2-1, is GAGVSQSPSNKVTEKGKDVELRCDPISGHTALYWYRQSLGQGLEFLIYFQGNSAPDKSGLPSDRFSAERTGGSVSTLTIQRTQQEDSAVYLCASSLAPPGQGYNEQFFGPGTRLTVL.

This clonotype was found a few times. This chain connects TRBV6-1 to TRBJ2-3, with D possibly being TRBD2 (7 bases). V was trimmed by 1 base and J by 5 bases, leaving 22 bases between them. The CDR3 runs 18 residues. From germline, CDR1 is MNHNS and CDR2 SASEGT. The CDR3 reads CASSEVGGGGPSRDTQYF. The DNA for the CDR3 is TGTGCCAGCAGTGAAGTAGGGGGAGGGGGACCGTCGAGAGATACGCAGTATTTT.

The chain combines TRBV6-5 with TRBJ2-7; D possibly corresponds to TRBD2 (5 bases). The V end lost 6 bases, the J end lost 5 bases, and 11 bases lay between the germline ends. The germline V gene encodes CDR1 MNHEY and CDR2 SVGAGI. The CDR3 is 12 residues long. The CDR3 spells CASRTPGNEQYF. CDR3 coding DNA: TGTGCCAGCAGAACCCCGGGAAACGAGCAGTACTTC.

This clonotype turned up a few times. The genes are TRBV4-3 and TRBJ2-2, with a possible D match to TRBD1 (6 bases). The CDR3 sequence is 16 residues long. The germline gives CDR1 LGHNA, CDR2 YSLEER. The V gene lost 0 bases and the J gene lost 1 base, with 9 bases spanning the gap. The CDR3 region has the DNA TGCGCCAGCAGCCAAGAAGGCAGGGGGAACACCGGGGAGCTGTTTTTT. It yields the protein CASSQEGRGNTGELFF.

This clonotype was picked up a small number of times. The rearrangement links TRBV3-1 to TRBJ1-1; tentative D call: TRBD1 (6 bases). Germline lookup yields CDR1 LGHDT and CDR2 YNNKEL (reference sequence). V lost 4 bases to trimming and J lost 4 bases, with 16 bases between them. The CDR3 length is 15 residues. The CDR3 region is CASSPGQGSGTEAFF. The CDR3 region has the DNA TGTGCCAGCAGCCCTGGTCAGGGGAGTGGCACTGAAGCTTTCTTT.

The chain uses TRBV28 and TRBJ1-5; tentative D call: TRBD1 (5 bases). CDR3 size: 14 residues. Trimming left V 6 bases short and J 10 bases short, with 19 bases between. CDR1 is MDHEN and CDR2 is SYDVKM in the germline V gene. The CDR3 DNA sequence: TGTGCCAGCAGATCTTCAGAGACCGGGGGTCCCCAGCATTTT. Its protein product is CASRSSETGGPQHF.

This clonotype was detected many times. V is TRBV12-3 or TRBV12-4 and J is TRBJ2-3; D is unclear. Trimming pared 5 bases from V and 6 bases from J, leaving 6 bases between. The CDR3 has 11 residues. CDR3 amino acids: CASSAYDTQYF. CDR3 DNA: TGTGCCAGCAGTGCCTACGATACGCAGTATTTT.

This clonotype was recorded a few times. The J gene is TRBJ2-5, the V gene TRBV20-1, with 8 bases fitting TRBD2. The V segment lost 6 bases and the J segment 1 base; nucleotides outside the gene matches: 7. Germline assignment: CDR1 DFQATT and CDR2 SNEGSKA (reference sequence). The CDR3 sequence is 14 residues long. The CDR3 sequence: CSAMSLAGQETQYF. The DNA of the CDR3 is TGCAGTGCCATGTCTCTAGCGGGCCAAGAGACCCAGTACTTC.

The chain recombines TRBV11-2 with TRBJ2-5; 9 bases map to TRBD1. The ends lost 1 base at V and 4 bases at J; junction bases unmatched: 4. CDR1 is SGHAT and CDR2 is FQNNGV in the germline V gene. The CDR3 consists of 15 residues. CDR3 residues: CASSLGDRGAETQYF. CDR3 DNA sequence: TGTGCCAGCAGCTTAGGTGACAGGGGGGCAGAGACCCAGTACTTC.

This clonotype showed up just a few times. V is TRBV24-1 and J is TRBJ1-5, with a tentative D call TRBD1 (5 bases). V was cut by 5 bases and J by 1 base, with 14 bases left in between. The CDR3 has 16 residues. CDR1 is KGHDR, CDR2 SFDVKD, per germline. In DNA, the CDR3 is TGTGCCACCAGTGCCACGGGACCGCTAAGCAATCAGCCCCAGCATTTT. This translates into CATSATGPLSNQPQHF.